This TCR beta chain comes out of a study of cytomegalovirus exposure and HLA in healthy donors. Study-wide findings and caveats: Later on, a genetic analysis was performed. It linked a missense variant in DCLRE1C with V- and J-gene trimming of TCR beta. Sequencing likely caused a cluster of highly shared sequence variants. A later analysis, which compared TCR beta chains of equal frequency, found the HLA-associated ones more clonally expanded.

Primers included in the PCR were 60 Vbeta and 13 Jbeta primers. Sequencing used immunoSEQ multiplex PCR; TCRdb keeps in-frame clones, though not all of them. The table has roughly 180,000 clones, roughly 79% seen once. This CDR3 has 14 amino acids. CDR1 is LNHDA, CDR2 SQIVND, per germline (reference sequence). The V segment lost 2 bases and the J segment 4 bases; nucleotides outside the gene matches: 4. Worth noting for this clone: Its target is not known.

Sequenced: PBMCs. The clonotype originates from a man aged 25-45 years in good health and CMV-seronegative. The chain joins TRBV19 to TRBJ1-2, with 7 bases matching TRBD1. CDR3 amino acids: CASSISWDSYGYTF. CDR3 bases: TGTGCCAGTAGTATAAGCTGGGACAGCTATGGCTACACCTTC.